This T cell receptor beta chain derives from a study of T cell responses to AZD1222 COVID-19 vaccine. Study-wide results and limits: At baseline, seropositivity was found in only six or seven AZD1222 recipients. Targeting of unmutated variant regions was reportedly seen in nearly half of spike-specific TCRs. Scientists sampled the repertoires only once the peak T cell response had passed. Clonal diversity was possibly underestimated, and the donors were mostly white British, with more females.

The germline CDR1 and CDR2 sequences are PRHDT and FYEKMQ (reference sequence). CDR3 length equals 13 residues. A note on this clone: Its specificity is unknown. Its ends do not fully match the called genes, so a read error is possible.

Only in-frame clones appear in the TCRdb table, and some are missing; sequencing was by immunoSEQ multiplex PCR. The sample consists of some 95,000 clones, roughly 90% of them appearing once. The J gene is TRBJ2-5, the V gene TRBV13, with TRBD2 identical over 10 bases. The receptor's source is an adult who received the AZD1222 COVID-19 vaccine. The source was peripheral blood, collected 28 days after the second AZD1222 dose. CDR3 coding DNA: TGTGCCTGCAGCGGGGGGGGCGTCGAGACCCAGTACTTC. Translated, it gives CACSGGGVETQYF.